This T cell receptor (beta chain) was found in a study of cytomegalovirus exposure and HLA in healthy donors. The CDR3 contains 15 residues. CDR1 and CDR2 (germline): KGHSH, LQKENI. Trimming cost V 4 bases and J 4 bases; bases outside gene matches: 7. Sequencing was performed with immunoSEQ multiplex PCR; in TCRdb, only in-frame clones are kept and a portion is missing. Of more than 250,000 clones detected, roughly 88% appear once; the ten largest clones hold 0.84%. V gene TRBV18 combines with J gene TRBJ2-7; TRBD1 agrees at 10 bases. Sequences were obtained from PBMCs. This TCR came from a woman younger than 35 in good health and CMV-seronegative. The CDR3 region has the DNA TGTGCCAGCTCACGGGGGACAGGGGTATCGTACGAGCAGTACTTC. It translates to CASSRGTGVSYEQYF.